Given below is one T cell receptor (beta chain) in context. This CDR3 is built from 12 residues. Per germline, CDR1 MNHEY and CDR2 SVGAGI. Trimming pared 4 bases from V and 0 bases from J, leaving 4 bases between. Clones were sequenced by immunoSEQ multiplex PCR, and TCRdb holds only the in-frame ones, with some missing. The sample carries a few hundred thousand clones, 85% to 90% recorded once. This specimen comes from a study of blood T cell repertoires in COVID-19. Across the whole study: The study drew acute and convalescent COVID-19 samples from the United States, Italy and Spain.

The origin of this receptor is a woman aged 25 to 39 with COVID-19, enrolled during active disease. Sequencing was done on a sample of peripheral blood. The gene calls are TRBV6-5 and TRBJ2-7; D ambiguous. This chain's CDR3 is CASSSVSYEQYF. The CDR3 DNA follows: TGTGCCAGCAGTTCCGTCTCCTACGAGCAGTACTTC.